Detailed here is one T cell receptor (beta chain). The antigen is unknown. The data were obtained in a study of early stage breast cancer tumors. Libraries were prepared by immunoSEQ multiplex PCR; TCRdb keeps only in-frame clonotypes and omits some of them. The sample consists of around 20,000 clones, 80% to 90% of them appearing once. Overall study findings and caveats: Tumors had around 2.5-fold higher T cell density than normal breast. Blood repertoires resembled normal breast more than tumor.

V lost 3 bases and J 6 bases, leaving 14 bases between the germline ends. In germline, CDR1 is MNHEY, CDR2 SMNVEV (reference sequence). The CDR3 spans 14 residues. The receptor comes from a person between 70 and 80 years old with breast cancer. The sequenced material came from blood. This chain links TRBV27 with TRBJ1-2; D might be TRBD1 (6 bases). The CDR3, as DNA: TGTGCCAGCAGTTTCAGGGGAACGCTTCATGGCTACACCTTC. Amino acid sequence: CASSFRGTLHGYTF.